This T cell receptor beta chain emerged from a study of blood T cell repertoires in COVID-19. Here immunoSEQ multiplex PCR was the method, and the copy in TCRdb shows in-frame clones only, minus some. The sample has hundreds of thousands of clones, about nine tenths seen once. V trimming: 0 bases; J trimming: 4 bases; junction bases outside the gene matches: 6. CDR3 length: 17 amino acids. Germline V gene data show CDR1 as MGHRA and CDR2 as YSYEKL. Participants, 18 to 89 years old, spanned fewer than 25 US areas. This TCR derives from a man aged 30-40 years who had recovered from COVID-19. The rearrangement links TRBV4-1 to TRBJ2-3; the match to TRBD2 covers 11 bases. The sequencing sample was made of PBMCs or T cells enriched from blood (not recorded which). The CDR3 nucleotides read TGCGCCAGCAGCCAAGACTGGCTAGCGGGGGGCGCAGATACGCAGTATTTT. Translation gives CASSQDWLAGGADTQYF.